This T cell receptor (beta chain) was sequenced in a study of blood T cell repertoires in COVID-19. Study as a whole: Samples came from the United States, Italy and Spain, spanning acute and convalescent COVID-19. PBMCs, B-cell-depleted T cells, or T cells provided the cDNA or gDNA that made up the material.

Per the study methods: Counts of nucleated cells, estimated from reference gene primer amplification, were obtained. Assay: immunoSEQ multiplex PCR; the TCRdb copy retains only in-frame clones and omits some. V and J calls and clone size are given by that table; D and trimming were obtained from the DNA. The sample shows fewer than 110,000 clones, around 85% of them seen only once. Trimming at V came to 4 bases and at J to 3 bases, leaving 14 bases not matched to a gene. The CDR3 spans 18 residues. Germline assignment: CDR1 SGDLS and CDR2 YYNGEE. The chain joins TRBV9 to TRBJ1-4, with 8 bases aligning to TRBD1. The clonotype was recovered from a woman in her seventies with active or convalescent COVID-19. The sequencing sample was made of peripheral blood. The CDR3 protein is CASSRSLLTGGANEKLFF. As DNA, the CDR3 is TGTGCCAGCAGCAGGTCCCTTTTAACAGGGGGAGCTAATGAAAAACTGTTTTTT.